This TCR beta chain comes out of a study of T cells in Graves' hyperthyroidism and ophthalmopathy. The CDR3 is 16 amino acids. With 7 bases removed from V and 0 bases from J, the gap between germline ends came to 15 bases. In germline, CDR1 is PRHDT, CDR2 FYEKMQ (reference sequence). This clonotype was observed at least ten times. Its specificity is not known. Study-wide points: Among thyroid clonotypes expanded above 0.001, most also appeared in blood.

The study based diagnoses on clinical symptoms, serum thyroxine and TRAb, thyroid ultrasound and orbital computed tomography. RNA transcripts provided the source from which TCR beta CDR3 regions were amplified. TCR CDR3 regions were first amplified by RT-PCR with HTBI primers. MiXCR, applied by TCRdb to the multiplex PCR reads, yields one record per CDR3 protein. The data show about 570,000 distinct CDR3 sequences, under 60% seen once. The sequence came from an adult woman with Graves' disease, either hyperthyroidism or ophthalmopathy (not recorded which). This chain joins TRBV13 and TRBJ2-2; D gene uncertain. Sequenced: peripheral blood or thyroid tissue (not recorded which). DNA for the CDR3: TGTGCCAGCACTAAAGGGATGTTTCCGAACACCGGGGAGCTGTTTTTT. Translating it yields CASTKGMFPNTGELFF.